This TCR beta chain was observed in a study of blood T cells in healthy people across ages (dated by TCRdb to about 2015). A note on the overall study: Template switching captured roughly one uniquely barcoded TCR beta cDNA molecule per two T cells in model experiments. To track age-related changes in TCR beta repertoire diversity, the study relied on deep sequencing normalized with unique cDNA molecular identifiers. The donors were split into four age groups: young (average about 16 years), middle-aged (roughly 42), aged (approximately 60) and long-lived (about 82). To avoid experimental bias, donors of different ages were spread randomly across the sequencing lanes. Using the same blood draw, the study looked at two additional independent replicas of 1 million unique cDNA reads for two donors, one aged 18 to 30 and the other aged 80 or older.

The donors were roughly 40 Caucasian individuals from Russia, aged roughly 6 to 95 years, who were systemically healthy. Each donor gave 9 to 10 milliliters of peripheral blood, collected into EDTA-treated Vacutainer tubes. Ficoll-Paque density-gradient centrifugation was used to isolate PBMCs, with at least 6.5 million per sample. Trizol reagent was used to extract total RNA from the PBMCs, yielding at least 6 micrograms per sample. For every donor, flow cytometry on a PBMC aliquot measured the percentage of naive CD45RAhigh/CD27high T cells. As concerns this clonotype: The specificity of this receptor is unknown. Base-call qualities are not available, and no considerably larger clone is one nucleotide away.

Library creation used 5' RACE. Sequencing used an Illumina HiSeq 2500. A second PCR of roughly 7 to 12 cycles was run with a J-beta primer mix and a sample-barcoded 5' primer. A template-switch 5' adaptor carrying 12 random nucleotides introduced a unique molecular identifier onto each TCR beta cDNA molecule. Each sample yielded at least 2.5 million CDR3-containing paired-end reads. First-strand cDNA was synthesized from all RNA with the Mint cDNA synthesis kit, primed by a TRBC-specific oligonucleotide. Following uracil-DNA glycosylase treatment, a first 18-cycle PCR with universal primers M1SS and BC2_uni_R was performed on all cDNA. Per the authors' processing: Normalization of each sample was performed by random selection of 1 million high-quality reads, each carrying a distinct molecular identifier. Instead of being binned into consensus sequences, reads with shared molecular identifiers were discarded. MiTCR, set to a Q25 quality threshold and the strictest error-elimination algorithm, was used for CDR3 identification, clonotype clustering and error correction. A nonparametric unseen species model with Euler transformation was used to estimate lower-bound total TCR beta diversity. The raw public reads went through TCRdb reprocessing: fastp at Q25, MiXCR clone calling, in-frame beta chains kept. Every distinct CDR3 protein forms one entry, paired with its most common genes and DNA. The V and J calls here are based on TCRdb, not the publication. Here the sample has about 680,000 distinct CDR3 sequences; about 52% occur a single time. The top ten hold under 35% of the sample.

Results and caveats for the whole study, not just this receptor: Observed TCR beta diversity per million T cells fell roughly linearly with age, and a significant reduction was already apparent by age around 40. Because the CMV infection status of the donors was unknown, age-related changes in expanded clonotypes may potentially have been confounded. Because profiling used bulk unsorted PBMCs, naive and antigen-experienced compartments could not be compared conclusively. The percentage of naive T cells measured by flow cytometry correlated strongly with observed TCR beta diversity. Estimates of total diversity based on one million sequenced T cells were regarded as lower bounds and as underestimates. Compared with the aged group, the long-lived group had more naive CD4+ T cells, fewer expanded clones and increased TCR diversity, suggesting age selection.

This TCR came from a woman aged 55-69 years in good health. The sequenced material came from blood.

The CDR3 has the sequence CASSSGRGIQETQYF. The DNA sequence follows: TGTGCCAGCAGCTCGGGACGGGGGATCCAAGAGACCCAGTACTTC. The V and J genes are TRBV11-1 and TRBJ2-5, and the D gene may be TRBD2, 6 bases matching. From its cysteine to its phenylalanine, the CDR3 spans 15 amino acids. Here the CDR3 DNA is all that survives: 45 bases in frame from base 1. V and J lose 4 bases and 1 base, and a span of 13 bases separates them. The germline V gene encodes CDR1 SGHAT and CDR2 FQDESV (reference sequence).